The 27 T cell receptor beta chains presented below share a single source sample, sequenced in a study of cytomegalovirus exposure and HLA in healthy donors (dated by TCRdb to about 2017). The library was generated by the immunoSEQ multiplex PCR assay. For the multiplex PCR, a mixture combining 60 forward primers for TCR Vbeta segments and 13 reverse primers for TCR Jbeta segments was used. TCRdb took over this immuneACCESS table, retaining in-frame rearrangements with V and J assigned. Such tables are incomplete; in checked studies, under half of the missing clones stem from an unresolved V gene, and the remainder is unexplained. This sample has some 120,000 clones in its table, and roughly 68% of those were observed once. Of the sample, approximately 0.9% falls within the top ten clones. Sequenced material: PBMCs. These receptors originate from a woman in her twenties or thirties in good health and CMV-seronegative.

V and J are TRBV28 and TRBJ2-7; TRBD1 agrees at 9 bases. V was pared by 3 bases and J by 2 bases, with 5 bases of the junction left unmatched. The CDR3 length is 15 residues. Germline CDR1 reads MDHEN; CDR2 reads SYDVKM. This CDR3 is CASSFGTGLTYEQYF. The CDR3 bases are TGTGCCAGCAGTTTCGGGACAGGGTTGACCTACGAGCAGTACTTC.

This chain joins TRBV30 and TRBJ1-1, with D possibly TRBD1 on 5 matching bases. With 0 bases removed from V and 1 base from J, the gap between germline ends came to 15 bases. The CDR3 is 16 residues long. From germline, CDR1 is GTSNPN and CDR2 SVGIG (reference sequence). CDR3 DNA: TGTGCCTGGAGTGTTATGGCAGGGAAGGGGAACACTGAAGCTTTCTTT. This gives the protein CAWSVMAGKGNTEAFF.

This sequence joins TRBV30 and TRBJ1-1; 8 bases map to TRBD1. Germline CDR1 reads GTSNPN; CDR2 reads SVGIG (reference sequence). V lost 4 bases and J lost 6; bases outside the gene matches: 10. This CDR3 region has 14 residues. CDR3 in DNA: TGTGCCTGGACTCTAGGGCAGGGGGCTGCTGAAGCTTTCTTT. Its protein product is CAWTLGQGAAEAFF.

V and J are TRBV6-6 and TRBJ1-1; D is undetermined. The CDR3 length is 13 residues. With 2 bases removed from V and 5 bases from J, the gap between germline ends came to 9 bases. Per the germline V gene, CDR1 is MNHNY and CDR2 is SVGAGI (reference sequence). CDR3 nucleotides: TGTGCCAGCAGTTACGGGTCCGGGACTGAAGCTTTCTTT. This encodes CASSYGSGTEAFF.

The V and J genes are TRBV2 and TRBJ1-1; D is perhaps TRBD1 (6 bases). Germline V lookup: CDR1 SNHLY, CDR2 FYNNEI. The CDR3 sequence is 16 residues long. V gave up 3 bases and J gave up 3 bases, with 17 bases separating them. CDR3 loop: CASSDFGQWPDTEAFF. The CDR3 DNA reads TGTGCCAGCAGTGATTTTGGACAGTGGCCTGACACTGAAGCTTTCTTT.

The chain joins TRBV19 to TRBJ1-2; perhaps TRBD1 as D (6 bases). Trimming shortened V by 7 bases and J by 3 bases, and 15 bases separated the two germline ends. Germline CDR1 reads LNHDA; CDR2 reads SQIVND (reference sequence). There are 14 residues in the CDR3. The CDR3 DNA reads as TGTGCCAGTACCTTTAAAGGGGGACACTATGGCTACACCTTC. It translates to CASTFKGGHYGYTF.

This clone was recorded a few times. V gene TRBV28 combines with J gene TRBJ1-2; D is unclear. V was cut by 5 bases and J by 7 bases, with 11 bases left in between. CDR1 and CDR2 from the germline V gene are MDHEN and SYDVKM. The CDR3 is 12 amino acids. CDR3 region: CASSNGISGYTF. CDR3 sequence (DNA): TGTGCCAGCAGTAACGGGATCTCTGGCTACACCTTC.

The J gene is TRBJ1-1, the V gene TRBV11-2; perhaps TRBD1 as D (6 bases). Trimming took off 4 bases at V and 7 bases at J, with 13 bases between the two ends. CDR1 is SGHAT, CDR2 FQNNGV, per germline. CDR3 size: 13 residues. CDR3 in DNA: TGTGCCAGCAGCTGGCCGGGGGGCTATGAAGCTTTCTTT. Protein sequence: CASSWPGGYEAFF.

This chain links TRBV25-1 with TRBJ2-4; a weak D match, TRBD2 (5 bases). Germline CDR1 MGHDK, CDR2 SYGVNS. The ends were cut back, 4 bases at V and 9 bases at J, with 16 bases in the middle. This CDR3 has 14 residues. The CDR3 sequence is CASSALDSNSIQYF. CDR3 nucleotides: TGTGCCAGCAGTGCCCTGGACTCGAATAGCATTCAGTACTTC.

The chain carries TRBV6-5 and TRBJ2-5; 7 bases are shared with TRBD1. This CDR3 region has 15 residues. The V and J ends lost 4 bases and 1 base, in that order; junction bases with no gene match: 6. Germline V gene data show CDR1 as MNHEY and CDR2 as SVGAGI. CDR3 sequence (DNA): TGTGCCAGCAGTTCACTGACAGGGACCCAAGAGACCCAGTACTTC. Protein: CASSSLTGTQETQYF.

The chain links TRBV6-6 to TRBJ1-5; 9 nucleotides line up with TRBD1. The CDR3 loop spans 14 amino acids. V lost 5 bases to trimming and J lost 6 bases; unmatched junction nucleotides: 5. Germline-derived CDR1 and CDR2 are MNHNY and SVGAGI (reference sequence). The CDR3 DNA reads TGTGCCAGCAGTATAACAGGGGGCGGTCAGCCCCAGCATTTT. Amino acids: CASSITGGGQPQHF.

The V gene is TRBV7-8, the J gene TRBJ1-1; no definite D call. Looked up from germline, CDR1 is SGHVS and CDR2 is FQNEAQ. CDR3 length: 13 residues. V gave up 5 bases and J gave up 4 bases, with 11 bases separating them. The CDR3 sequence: CASSPGGITEAFF. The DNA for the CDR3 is TGTGCCAGCAGCCCGGGTGGCATCACTGAAGCTTTCTTT. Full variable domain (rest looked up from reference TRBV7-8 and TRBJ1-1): GAGVSQSPRYKVAKRGQDVALRCDPISGHVSLFWYQQALGQGPEFLTYFQNEAQLDKSGLPSDRFFAERPEGSVSTLKIQRTQQEDSAVYLCASSPGGITEAFFGQGTRLTVV.

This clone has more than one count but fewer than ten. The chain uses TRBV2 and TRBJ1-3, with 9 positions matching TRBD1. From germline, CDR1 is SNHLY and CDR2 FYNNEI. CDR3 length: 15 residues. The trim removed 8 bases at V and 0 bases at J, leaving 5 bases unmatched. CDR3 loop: CASAGTGTSGNTIYF. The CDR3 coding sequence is TGTGCCAGCGCCGGGACAGGGACCTCTGGAAACACCATATATTTT.

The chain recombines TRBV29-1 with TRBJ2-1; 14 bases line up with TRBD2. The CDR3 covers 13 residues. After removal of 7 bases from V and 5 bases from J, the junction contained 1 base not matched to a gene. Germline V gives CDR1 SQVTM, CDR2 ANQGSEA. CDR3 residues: CSGTSGRNNEQFF. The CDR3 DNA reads TGCAGCGGGACTAGCGGGAGGAACAATGAGCAGTTCTTC.

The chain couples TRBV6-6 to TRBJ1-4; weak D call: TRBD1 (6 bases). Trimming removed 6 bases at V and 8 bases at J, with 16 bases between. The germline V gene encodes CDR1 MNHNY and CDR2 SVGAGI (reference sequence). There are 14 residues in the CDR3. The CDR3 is CASRRTSGGEKLFF. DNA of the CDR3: TGTGCCAGCAGGAGGACGTCGGGGGGCGAAAAACTGTTTTTT.

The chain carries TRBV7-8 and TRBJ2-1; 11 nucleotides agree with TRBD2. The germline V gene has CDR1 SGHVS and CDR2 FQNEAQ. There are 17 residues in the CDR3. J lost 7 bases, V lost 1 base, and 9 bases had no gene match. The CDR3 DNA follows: TGTGCCAGCAGCTTAGAAGCGGCTAGCGGGAGGTATAATGAGCAGTTCTTC. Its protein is CASSLEAASGRYNEQFF.

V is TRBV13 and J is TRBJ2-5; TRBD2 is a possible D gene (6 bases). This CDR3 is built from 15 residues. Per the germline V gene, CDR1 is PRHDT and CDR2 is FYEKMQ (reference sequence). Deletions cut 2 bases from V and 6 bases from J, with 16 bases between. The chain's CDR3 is CASSLRQTSSQTQYF. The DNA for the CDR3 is TGTGCCAGCAGCTTACGCCAGACTAGTAGCCAGACCCAGTACTTC.

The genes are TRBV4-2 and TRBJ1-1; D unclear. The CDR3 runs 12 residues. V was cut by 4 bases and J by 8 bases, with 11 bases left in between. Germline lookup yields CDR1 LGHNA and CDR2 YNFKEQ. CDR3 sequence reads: CASSRRPGEAFF. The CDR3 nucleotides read TGTGCCAGCAGCCGTCGACCCGGGGAAGCTTTCTTT.

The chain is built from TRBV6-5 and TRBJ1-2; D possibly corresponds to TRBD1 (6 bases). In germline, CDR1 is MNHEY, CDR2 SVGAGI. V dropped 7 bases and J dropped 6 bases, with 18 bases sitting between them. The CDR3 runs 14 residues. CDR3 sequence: CASKGGLKFDGYTF. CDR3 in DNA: TGTGCCAGCAAGGGGGGACTAAAGTTTGATGGCTACACCTTC.

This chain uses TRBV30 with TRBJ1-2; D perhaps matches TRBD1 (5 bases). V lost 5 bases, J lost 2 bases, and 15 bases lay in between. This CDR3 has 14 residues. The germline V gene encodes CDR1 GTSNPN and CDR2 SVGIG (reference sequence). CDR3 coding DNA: TGTGCCTGGTGGGGGACTTCCTTCAACTATGGCTACACCTTC. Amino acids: CAWWGTSFNYGYTF.

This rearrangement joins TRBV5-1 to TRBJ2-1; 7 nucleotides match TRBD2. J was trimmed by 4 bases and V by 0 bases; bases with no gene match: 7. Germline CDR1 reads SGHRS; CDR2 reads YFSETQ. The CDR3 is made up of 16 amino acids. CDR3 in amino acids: CASSLDPGGGYNEQFF. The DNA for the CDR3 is TGCGCCAGCAGCTTGGATCCGGGGGGTGGGTACAATGAGCAGTTCTTC.

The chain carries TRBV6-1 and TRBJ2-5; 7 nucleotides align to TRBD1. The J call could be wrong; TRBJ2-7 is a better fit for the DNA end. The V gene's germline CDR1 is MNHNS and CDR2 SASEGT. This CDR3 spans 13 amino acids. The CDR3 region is CASSEAGQYEQYF. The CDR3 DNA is TGTGCCAGCAGTGAAGCGGGACAGTACGAGCAGTACTTC.

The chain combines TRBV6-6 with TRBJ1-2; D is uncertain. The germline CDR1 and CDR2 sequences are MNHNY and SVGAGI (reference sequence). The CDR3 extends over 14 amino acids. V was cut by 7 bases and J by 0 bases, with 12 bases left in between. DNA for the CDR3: TGTGCCAGCACAAACAGTGACACTAACTATGGCTACACCTTC. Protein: CASTNSDTNYGYTF.

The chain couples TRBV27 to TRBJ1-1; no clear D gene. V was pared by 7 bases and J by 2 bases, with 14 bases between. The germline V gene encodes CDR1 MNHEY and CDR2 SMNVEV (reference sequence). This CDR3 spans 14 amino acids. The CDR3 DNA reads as TGTGCCAGCAAACAGACCGGGAGTAACACTGAAGCTTTCTTT. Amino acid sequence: CASKQTGSNTEAFF.

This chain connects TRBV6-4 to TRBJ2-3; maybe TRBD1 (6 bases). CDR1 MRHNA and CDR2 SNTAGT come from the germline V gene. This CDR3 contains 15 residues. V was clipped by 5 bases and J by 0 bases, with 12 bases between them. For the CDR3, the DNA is TGTGCCAGCAGTTTAGGGACACGTAGCACAGATACGCAGTATTTT. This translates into CASSLGTRSTDTQYF.

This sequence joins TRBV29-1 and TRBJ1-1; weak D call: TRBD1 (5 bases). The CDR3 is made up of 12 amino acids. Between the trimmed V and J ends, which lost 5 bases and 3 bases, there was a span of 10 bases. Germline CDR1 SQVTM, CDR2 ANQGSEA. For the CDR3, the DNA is TGCAGCGTTAAGTCGGGGGACACTGAAGCTTTCTTT. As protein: CSVKSGDTEAFF. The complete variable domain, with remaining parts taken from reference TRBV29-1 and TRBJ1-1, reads SAVISQKPSRDICQRGTSLTIQCQVDSQVTMMFWYRQQPGQSLTLIATANQGSEATYESGFVIDKFPISRPNLTFSTLTVSNMSPEDSSIYLCSVKSGDTEAFFGQGTRLTVV.

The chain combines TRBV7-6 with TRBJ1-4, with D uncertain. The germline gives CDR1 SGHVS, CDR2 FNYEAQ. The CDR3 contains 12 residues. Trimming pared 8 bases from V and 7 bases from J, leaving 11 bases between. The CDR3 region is CASAWEGEKLFF. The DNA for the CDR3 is TGTGCCAGCGCCTGGGAGGGTGAAAAACTGTTTTTT.